This T cell receptor (beta chain) emerged from a study of naive and memory T cell subsets. This clonotype has more than one count but fewer than ten. Its antigen is not identified. Study-level points and caveats: Over 95% of naive TCR sequences appeared only once, unlike memory subsets. A clonotype means one alpha or beta sequence, not an alpha/beta pair.

V was pared by 0 bases and J by 6 bases, with 9 bases between. The CDR3 is 13 residues long. The germline V gene encodes CDR1 LGHNA and CDR2 YSLEER. Two oligonucleotides, mixed equimolar, formed the beta constant-region primer covering TRBC1 and TRBC2. Four rounds of PCR amplified the ligated cDNA using nested alpha and beta constant-region primers plus SP2. Each CDR3 protein is one row after TCRdb ran MiXCR on the UMI-ligation and nested PCR reads. The sample lists more than 100,000 distinct CDR3 sequences, 36% seen once, with 0.75% to 1% in the top ten. Input material: central memory CD4+ T cells from blood. J is TRBJ2-7 and V is TRBV4-3, with D unresolved. The sequence came from a human donor in good health. The CDR3 protein is CASSQEPFSEQYF. The CDR3 nucleotides read TGCGCCAGCAGCCAAGAACCGTTCTCCGAGCAGTACTTC.